This T cell receptor beta chain was identified during a study of post-analysis software for immune sequencing data. The study's findings and limits: The five TRBV segments detected at higher frequency in patients than in controls included TRBV5-6, TRBV5-1 and TRBV20-1.

About this clonotype itself: Its cognate antigen is unknown.

Included in the TCR beta cDNA libraries were unique molecular identifiers. Each CDR3 protein gets one entry after TCRdb re-called the PCR reads with MiXCR. Counted here are approximately 690,000 distinct CDR3 sequences, approximately 59% occurring once; the ten biggest clones make up around 11%. The CDR3 covers 14 residues. Sequenced material: blood. This clonotype was obtained from a girl aged 2 to 9 with multiple sclerosis. The rearrangement uses TRBV12-3 or TRBV12-4 and TRBJ2-4, with D perhaps matching TRBD1 (6 bases). The end of the DNA aligns better with TRBJ2-7, so the J call may be wrong. The CDR3 protein is CASSSQGRPYEQYF. The CDR3, as DNA: TGTGCCAGCAGTTCCCAGGGGAGACCCTACGAGCAGTACTTC.